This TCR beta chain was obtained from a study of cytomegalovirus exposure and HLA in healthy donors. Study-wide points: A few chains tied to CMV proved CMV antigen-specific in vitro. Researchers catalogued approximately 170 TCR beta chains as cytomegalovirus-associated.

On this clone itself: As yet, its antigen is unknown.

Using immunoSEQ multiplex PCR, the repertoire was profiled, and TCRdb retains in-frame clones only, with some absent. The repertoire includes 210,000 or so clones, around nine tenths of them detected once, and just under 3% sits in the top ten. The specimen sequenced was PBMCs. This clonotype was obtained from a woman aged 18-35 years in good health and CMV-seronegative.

The CDR3: CASSYTTGAGNTIYF. The CDR3 DNA reads as TGTGCCAGCAGTTATACGACAGGGGCTGGAAACACCATATATTTT. The chain combines TRBV6-5 with TRBJ1-3; 8 nucleotides match TRBD1. CDR3 length: 15 residues. The V segment lost 3 bases and the J segment 2 bases; nucleotides outside the gene matches: 3. Germline V CDR1 and CDR2: MNHEY, SVGAGI.